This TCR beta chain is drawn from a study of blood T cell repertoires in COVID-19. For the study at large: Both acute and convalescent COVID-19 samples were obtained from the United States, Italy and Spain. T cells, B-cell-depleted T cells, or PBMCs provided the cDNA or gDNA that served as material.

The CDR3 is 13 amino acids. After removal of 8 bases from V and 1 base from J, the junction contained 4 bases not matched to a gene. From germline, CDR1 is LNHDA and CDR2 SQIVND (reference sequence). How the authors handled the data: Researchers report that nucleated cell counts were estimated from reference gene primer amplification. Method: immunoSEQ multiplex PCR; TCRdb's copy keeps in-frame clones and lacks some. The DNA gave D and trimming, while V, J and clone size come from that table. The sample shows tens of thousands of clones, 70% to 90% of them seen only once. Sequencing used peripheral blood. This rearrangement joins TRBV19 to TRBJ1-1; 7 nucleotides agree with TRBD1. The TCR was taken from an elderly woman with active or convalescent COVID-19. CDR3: CASSDRPNTEAFF. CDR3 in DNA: TGTGCCAGTTCGGACAGGCCGAACACTGAAGCTTTCTTT.